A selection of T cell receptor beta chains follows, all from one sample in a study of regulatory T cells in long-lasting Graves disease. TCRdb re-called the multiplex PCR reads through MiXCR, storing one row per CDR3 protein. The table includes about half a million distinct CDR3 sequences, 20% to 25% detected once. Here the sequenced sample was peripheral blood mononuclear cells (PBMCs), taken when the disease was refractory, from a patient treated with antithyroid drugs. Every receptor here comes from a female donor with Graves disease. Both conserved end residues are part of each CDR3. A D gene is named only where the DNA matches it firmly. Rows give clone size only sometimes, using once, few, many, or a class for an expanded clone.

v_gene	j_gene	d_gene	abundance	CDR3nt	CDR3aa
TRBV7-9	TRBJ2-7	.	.	TGTGCCAGCAGCCAAGATCTCGGGGGAAGGAGCTCCTACGAGCAGTACTTC	CASSQDLGGRSSYEQYF
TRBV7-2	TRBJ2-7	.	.	TGTGCCAGCAGCTTTAGACTCCACGAGCAGTACTTC	CASSFRLHEQYF
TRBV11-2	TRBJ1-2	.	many	TGTGCCAGCAGCTTTAACACGCTATGGGGCTACACCTTC	CASSFNTLWGYTF
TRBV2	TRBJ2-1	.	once	TGTGCCAGCAGTGAAGCGCTTCTGGGAGCTGAGCAGTTCTTC	CASSEALLGAEQFF
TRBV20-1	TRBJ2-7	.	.	TGCAGTGCCCAACCCGGTGTCCGGGAGCAGTACTTC	CSAQPGVREQYF
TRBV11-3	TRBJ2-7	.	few	TGTGCCAGCAGCTTAATACCAGGGGAAGGGGATTTCGGGGAGCAGTACTTC	CASSLIPGEGDFGEQYF
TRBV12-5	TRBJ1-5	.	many	TGTGCTAGTGCCCAGGTACGGGAGAAAGGCGTGGACAATCAGCCCCAGCATTTT	CASAQVREKGVDNQPQHF
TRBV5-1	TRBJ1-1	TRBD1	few	TGCGCCAGCAGCTTGGGGGGGACAGATTCTGAAGCTTTCTTT	CASSLGGTDSEAFF
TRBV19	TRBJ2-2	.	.	TGTGCCAGTAGTATTGCCTCCTTGAACACCGGGGAGCTGTTTTTT	CASSIASLNTGELFF
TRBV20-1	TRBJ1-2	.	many	TGCAGTGCTGAAGGGGGGGACTATGGCTACACCTTC	CSAEGGDYGYTF
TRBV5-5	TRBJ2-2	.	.	TGCGCCAGCAGCCCCACGGCCCCCCGGGGACGGGTCGGGGAGCTGTTTTTT	CASSPTAPRGRVGELFF
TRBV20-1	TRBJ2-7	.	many	TGCAGTGCTAGAGGGGCGGGCCTCTTCGAGCAGTACTTC	CSARGAGLFEQYF
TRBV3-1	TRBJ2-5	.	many	TGTGCCAGCAGCCGTAACGGGAGAGGAGAGACCCAGTACTTC	CASSRNGRGETQYF
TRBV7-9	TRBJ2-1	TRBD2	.	TGTGCCAGCAGCTTAGTTACTAGCGACTACAATGAGCAGTTCTTC	CASSLVTSDYNEQFF
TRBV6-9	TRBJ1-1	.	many	TGTGCCAGCAGTTACTCGAAGGAAGTTAACACTGAAGCTTTCTTT	CASSYSKEVNTEAFF
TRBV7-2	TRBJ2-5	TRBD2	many	TGTGCCAGCAGCTTCGGTGGGACTAGCGAAGAGACCCAGTACTTC	CASSFGGTSEETQYF
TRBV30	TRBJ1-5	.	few	TGTGCCTGGAGTGTAACGTCATATAGCAATCAGCCCCAGCATTTT	CAWSVTSYSNQPQHF
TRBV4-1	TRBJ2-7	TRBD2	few	TGCGCCAGCAGCCAAGTGCTAGCGGGAGTTTGGGAGCAGTACTTC	CASSQVLAGVWEQYF
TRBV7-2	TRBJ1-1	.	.	TGTGCCAGCAGCTTAGGGCAGGCCTGGGACACTGAAGCTTTCTTT	CASSLGQAWDTEAFF
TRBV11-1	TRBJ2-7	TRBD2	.	TGTGCCAGCAGCCCCCGGGGAGCGGGGGGCTCCTACGAGCAGTACTTC	CASSPRGAGGSYEQYF
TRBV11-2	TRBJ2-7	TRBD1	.	TGTGCCAGCACCAGGGACAGGGGTACCTCCTACGAGCAGTACTTC	CASTRDRGTSYEQYF
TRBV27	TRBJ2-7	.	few	TGTGCCAGCAGTTTCTCGTTACGGGGGCCGTACTACGAGCAGTACTTC	CASSFSLRGPYYEQYF
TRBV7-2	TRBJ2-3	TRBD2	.	TGTGCCAGCGCCACCGGGGCGGGGGGGCTGGATACGCAGTATTTT	CASATGAGGLDTQYF
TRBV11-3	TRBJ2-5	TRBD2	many	TGTGCCAGCAGCTTCGGGGTAGCGGGAGGACGGGAGACCCAGTACTTC	CASSFGVAGGRETQYF
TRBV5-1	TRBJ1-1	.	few	TGCGCCAGCAGCGGAGGTCGGGGAGCTTTCTTT	CASSGGRGAFF